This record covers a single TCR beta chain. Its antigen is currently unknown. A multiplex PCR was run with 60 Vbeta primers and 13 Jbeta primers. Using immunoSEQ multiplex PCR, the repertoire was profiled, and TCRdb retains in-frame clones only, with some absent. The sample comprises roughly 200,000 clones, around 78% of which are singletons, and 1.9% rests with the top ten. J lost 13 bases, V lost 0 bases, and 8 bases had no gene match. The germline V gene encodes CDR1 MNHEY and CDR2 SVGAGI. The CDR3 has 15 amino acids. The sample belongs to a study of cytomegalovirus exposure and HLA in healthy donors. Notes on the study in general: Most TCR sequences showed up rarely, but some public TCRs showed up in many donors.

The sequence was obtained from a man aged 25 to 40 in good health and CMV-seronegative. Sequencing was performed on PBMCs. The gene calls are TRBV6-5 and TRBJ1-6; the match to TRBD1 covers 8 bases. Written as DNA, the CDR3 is TGTGCCAGCAGTTACTCTATTAGGACAGGGATGCCCCTCCACTTT. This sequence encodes CASSYSIRTGMPLHF.